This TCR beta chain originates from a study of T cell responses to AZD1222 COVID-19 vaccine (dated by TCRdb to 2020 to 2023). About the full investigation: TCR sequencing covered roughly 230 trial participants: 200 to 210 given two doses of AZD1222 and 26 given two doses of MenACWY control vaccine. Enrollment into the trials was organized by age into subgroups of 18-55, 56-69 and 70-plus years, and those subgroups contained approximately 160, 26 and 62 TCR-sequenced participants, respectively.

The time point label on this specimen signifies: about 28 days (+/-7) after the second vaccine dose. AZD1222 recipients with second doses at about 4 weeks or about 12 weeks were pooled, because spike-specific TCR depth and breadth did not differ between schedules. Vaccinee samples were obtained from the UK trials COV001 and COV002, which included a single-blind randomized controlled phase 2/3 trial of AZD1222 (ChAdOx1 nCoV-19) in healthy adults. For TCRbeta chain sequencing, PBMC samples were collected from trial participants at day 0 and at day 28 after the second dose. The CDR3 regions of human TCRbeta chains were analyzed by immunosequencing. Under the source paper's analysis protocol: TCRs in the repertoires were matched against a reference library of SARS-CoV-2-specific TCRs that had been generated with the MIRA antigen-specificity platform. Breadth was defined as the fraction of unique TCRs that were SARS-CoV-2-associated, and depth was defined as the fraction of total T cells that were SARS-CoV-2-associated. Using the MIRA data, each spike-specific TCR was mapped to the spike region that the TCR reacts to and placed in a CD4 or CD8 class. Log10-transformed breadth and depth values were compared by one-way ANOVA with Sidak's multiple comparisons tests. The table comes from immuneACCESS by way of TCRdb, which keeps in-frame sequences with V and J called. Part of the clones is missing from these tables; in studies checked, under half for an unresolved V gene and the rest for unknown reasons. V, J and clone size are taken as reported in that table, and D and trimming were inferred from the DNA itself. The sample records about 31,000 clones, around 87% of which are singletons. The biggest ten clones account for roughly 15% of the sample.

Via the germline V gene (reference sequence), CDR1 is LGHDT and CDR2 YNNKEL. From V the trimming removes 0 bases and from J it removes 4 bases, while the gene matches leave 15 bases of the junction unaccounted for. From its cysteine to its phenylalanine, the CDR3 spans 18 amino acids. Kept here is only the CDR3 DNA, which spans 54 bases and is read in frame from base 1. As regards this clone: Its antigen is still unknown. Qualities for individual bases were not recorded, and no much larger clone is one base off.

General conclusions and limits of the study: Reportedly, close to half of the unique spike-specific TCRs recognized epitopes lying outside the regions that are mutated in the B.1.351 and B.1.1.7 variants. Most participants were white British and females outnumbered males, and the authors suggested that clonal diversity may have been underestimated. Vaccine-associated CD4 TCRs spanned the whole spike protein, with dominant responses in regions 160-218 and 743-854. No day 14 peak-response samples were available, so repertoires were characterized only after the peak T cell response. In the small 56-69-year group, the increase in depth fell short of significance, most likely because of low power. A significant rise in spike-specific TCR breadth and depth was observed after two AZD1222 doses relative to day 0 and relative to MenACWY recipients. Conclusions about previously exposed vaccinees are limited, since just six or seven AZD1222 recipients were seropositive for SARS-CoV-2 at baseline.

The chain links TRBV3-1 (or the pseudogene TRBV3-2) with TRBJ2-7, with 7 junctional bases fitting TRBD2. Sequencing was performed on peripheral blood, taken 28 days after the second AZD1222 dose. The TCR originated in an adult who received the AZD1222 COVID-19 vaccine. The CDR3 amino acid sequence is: CASSQDWSGLGLTYEQYF. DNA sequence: TGTGCCAGCAGCCAAGATTGGAGTGGTTTGGGACTAACATACGAGCAGTACTTC.